The following is a T cell receptor beta chain sequence with its context. Its antigen remains unidentified. The data belong to a study of shared clonotypes between healthy human individuals. The CDR3 has 15 amino acids. The germline V gene encodes CDR1 MDHEN and CDR2 SYDVKM. V was shortened by 7 bases and J by 3 bases, with 19 bases between the two germline ends. Researchers divided each subset's genomic DNA evenly across several immunoSEQ plates. Repertoires were generated with immunoSEQ multiplex PCR, while TCRdb's copy carries only in-frame clones and drops some. The sample consists of about 1.5 million clones, roughly 96% of them appearing once. Findings and limits, study-wide: Relative to their counterparts shared across all four donors, non-shared clonotypes exhibited diminished generation probabilities. Sampling covered blood only; tissue repertoires likely differ. Several donors held about 5% of naive CD4 clonotypes in common.

Specimen: naive CD4+ T cells sorted from blood. As for subset: CD45RA+ positively selected. The TCR comes from a young man in good health. The V gene is TRBV28, the J gene TRBJ2-7; possible D gene TRBD1, 6 bases. In DNA form, the CDR3 reads TGTGCCAGCACCTACGGGACAACCGTAGGCTACGAGCAGTACTTC. This translates into CASTYGTTVGYEQYF.